The 3 T cell receptor beta chains presented below share a single source sample, sequenced in a study of cytotoxic CD8 clonotypes in ibrutinib-treated CLL. The table came from immunoSEQ multiplex PCR; TCRdb's copy has only in-frame clones and leaves some out. The sample records approximately 340,000 clones, 60% to 80% being singletons. This specimen was PBMCs, taken after 36 months of ibrutinib treatment. The receptor source for this set is a human donor with chronic lymphocytic leukemia.

In its sample, this clone was seen once. The chain combines TRBV28 with TRBJ2-1, with D hard to call. Trimming removed 7 bases from V and 9 bases from J, with 13 bases in between. The CDR3 length is 12 residues. The germline gives CDR1 MDHEN, CDR2 SYDVKM. As DNA, the CDR3 is TGTGCCAGCAAAGCTACCCATGGTGAGCAGTTCTTC. Amino acid sequence: CASKATHGEQFF.

This chain links TRBV15 with TRBJ2-2; D remains ambiguous. V was clipped by 1 base and J by 2 bases, with 8 bases between them. The CDR3 runs 15 residues. Germline CDR1 is LNHNV and CDR2 is YYDKDF (reference sequence). The DNA of the CDR3 is TGTGCCACCAGCAGAGGGCACGCAAACACCGGGGAGCTGTTTTTT. Translation: CATSRGHANTGELFF. Full variable domain (missing parts from reference TRBV15 and TRBJ2-2): DAMVIQNPRYQVTQFGKPVTLSCSQTLNHNVMYWYQQKSSQAPKLLFHYYDKDFNNEADTPDNFQSRRPNTSFCFLDIRSPGLGDTAMYLCATSRGHANTGELFFGEGSRLTVL.

The rearrangement uses TRBV9 and TRBJ2-1; 7 bases map to TRBD2. The CDR3 spans 16 residues. The ends lost 0 bases at V and 1 base at J; junction bases unmatched: 4. Germline CDR1 SGDLS, CDR2 YYNGEE. CDR3 region: CASSVVGGSSYNEQFF. CDR3 DNA: TGTGCCAGCAGCGTAGTTGGCGGGAGTTCCTACAATGAGCAGTTCTTC. Filled out from reference TRBV9 and TRBJ2-1, the complete variable domain reads DSGVTQTPKHLITATGQRVTLRCSPRSGDLSVYWYQQSLDQGLQFLIQYYNGEERAKGNILERFSAQQFPDLHSELNLSSLELGDSALYFCASSVVGGSSYNEQFFGPGTRLTVL.